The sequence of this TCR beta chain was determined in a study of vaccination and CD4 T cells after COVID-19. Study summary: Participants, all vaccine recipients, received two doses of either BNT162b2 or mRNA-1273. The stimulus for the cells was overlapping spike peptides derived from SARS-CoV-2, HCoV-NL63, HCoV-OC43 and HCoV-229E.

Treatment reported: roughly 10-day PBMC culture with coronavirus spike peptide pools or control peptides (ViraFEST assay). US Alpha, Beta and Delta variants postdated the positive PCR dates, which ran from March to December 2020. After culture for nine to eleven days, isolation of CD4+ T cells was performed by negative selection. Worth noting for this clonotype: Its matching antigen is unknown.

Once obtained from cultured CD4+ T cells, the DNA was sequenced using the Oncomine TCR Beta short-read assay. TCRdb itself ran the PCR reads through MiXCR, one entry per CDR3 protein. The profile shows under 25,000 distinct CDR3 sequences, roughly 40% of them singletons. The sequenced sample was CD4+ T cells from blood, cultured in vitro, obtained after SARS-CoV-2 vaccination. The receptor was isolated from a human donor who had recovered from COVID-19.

For the CDR3, the DNA is TGTGCCAGTACCACCCGACCGCGGGAGGGCGGCAATGAGCAGTTCTTC. It encodes CASTTRPREGGNEQFF. The chain couples TRBV11-3 to TRBJ2-1; TRBD2 agrees at 9 bases. Germline loops: CDR1 SGHNT, CDR2 YENEEA. V lost 9 bases and J lost 6; bases outside the gene matches: 15. The CDR3 length is 16 residues.